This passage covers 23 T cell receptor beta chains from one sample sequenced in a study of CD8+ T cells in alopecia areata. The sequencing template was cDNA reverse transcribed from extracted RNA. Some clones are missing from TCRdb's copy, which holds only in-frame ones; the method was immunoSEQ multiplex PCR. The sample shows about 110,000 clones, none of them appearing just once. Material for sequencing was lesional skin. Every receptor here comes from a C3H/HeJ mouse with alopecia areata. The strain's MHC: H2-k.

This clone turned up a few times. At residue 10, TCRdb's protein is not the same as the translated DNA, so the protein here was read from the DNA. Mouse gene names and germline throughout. The sequenced part of the CDR3 DNA is TGTGCCAGCGCGGGGACAATTGGAAATACG. This sequence encodes CASAGTIGNT. The entire CDR3 sequence reads CASAGTIGNTLYF. The genes are TRBV19 and TRBJ1-3; D is perhaps TRBD1 (6 bases). Sequencing ends 3 residues short of the CDR3 end; the germline J gene provides the rest. The germline CDR1 and CDR2 sequences are FNHDT and SITEND (reference sequence). The CDR3 spans 13 residues. Trimming cost V 7 bases and J 3 bases, with 11 bases left between them.

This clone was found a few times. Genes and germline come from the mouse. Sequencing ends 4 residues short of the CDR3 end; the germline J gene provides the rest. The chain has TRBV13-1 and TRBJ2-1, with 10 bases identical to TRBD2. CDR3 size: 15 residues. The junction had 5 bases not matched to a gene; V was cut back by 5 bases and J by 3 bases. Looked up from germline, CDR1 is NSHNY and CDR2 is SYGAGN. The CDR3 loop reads CASRGGLGAYAEQFF. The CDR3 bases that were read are TGTGCCAGCAGGGGAGGACTGGGGGCCTATGCT.

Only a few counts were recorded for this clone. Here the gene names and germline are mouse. CDR3: CASSFPGLGGLEVFF. CDR3 bases read: TGTGCCAGCAGTTTCCCGGGACTGGGGGGGCTA. The chain joins TRBV14 to TRBJ1-1; possible D gene TRBD1, 6 bases. The read finishes 4 residues shy of the CDR3 end, and the germline J gene is used to complete it. The CDR3 has 15 amino acids. Germline-derived CDR1 and CDR2 are SGHDT and FRDEAV.

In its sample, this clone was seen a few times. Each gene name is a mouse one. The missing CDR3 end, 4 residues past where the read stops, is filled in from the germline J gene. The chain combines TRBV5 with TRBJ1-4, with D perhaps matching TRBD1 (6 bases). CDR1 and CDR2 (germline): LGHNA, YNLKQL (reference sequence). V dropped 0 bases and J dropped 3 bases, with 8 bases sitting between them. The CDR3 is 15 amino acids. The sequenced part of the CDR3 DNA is TGTGCCAGCAGCCAAGATCAGGGGACCAACGAA. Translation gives CASSQDQGTNE. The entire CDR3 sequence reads CASSQDQGTNERLFF.

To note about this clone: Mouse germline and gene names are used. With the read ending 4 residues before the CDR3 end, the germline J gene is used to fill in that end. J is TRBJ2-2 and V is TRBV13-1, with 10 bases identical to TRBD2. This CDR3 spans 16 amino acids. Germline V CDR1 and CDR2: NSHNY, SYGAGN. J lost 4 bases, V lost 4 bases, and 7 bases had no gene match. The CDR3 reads CASSPWGGAGTGQLYF. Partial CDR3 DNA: TGTGCCAGCAGTCCCTGGGGGGGCGCAGGCACCGGG.

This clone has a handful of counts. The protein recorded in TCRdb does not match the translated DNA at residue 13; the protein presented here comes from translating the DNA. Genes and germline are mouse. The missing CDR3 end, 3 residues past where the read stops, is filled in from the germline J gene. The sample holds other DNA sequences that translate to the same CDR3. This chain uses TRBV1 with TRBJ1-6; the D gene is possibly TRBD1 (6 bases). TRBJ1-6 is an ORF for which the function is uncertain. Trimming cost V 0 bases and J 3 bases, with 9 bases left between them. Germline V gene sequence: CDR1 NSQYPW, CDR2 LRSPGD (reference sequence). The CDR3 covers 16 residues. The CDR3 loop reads CTCSADLDSYNSPLYF. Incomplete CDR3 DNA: TGCACCTGCAGTGCAGATTTGGACAGCTATAATTCGCCC.

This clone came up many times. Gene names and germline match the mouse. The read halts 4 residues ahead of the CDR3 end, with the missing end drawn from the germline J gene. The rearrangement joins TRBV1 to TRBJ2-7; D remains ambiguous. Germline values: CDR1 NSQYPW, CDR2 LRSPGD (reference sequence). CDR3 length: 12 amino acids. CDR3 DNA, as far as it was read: TGCACCTGCAGTGCAGTAACTTAT. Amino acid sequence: CTCSAVTY. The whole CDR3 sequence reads CTCSAVTYEQYF.

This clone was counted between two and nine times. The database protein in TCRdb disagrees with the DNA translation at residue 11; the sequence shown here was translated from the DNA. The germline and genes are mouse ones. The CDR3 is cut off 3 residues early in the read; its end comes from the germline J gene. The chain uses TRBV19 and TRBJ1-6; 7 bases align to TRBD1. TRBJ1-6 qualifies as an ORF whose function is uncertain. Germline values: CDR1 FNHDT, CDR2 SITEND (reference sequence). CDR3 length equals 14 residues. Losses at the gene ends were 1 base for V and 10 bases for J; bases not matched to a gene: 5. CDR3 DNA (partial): TGTGCCAGCAGTATAACAGGGGAGGGATCGCCC. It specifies CASSITGEGSP. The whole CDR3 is CASSITGEGSPLYF.

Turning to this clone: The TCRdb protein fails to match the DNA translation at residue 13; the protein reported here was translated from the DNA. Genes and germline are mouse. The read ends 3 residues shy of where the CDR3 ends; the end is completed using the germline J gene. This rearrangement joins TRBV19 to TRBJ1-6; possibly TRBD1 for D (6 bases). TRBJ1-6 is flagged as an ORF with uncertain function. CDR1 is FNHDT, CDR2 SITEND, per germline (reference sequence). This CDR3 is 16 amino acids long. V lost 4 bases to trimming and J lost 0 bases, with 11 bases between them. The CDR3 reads CASSPGTYSYNSPLYF. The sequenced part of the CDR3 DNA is TGTGCCAGCAGTCCCGGGACATATTCCTATAATTCGCCC.

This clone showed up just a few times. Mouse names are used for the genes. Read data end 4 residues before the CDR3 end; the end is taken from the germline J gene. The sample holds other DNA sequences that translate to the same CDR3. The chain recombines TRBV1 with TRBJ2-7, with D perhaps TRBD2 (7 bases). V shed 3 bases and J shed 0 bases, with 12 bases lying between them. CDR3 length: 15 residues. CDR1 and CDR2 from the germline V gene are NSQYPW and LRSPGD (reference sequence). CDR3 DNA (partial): TGCACCTGCAGTGCTTCCCGGGGGGCCTCCTAT. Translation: CTCSASRGASY. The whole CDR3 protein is CTCSASRGASYEQYF.

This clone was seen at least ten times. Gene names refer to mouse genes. The CDR3 sequence: CASRDWGSSSYEQYF. The part of the CDR3 DNA that was read is TGTGCCAGCAGAGACTGGGGGTCAAGCTCCTAT. The chain joins TRBV13-3 to TRBJ2-7; the match to TRBD2 covers 9 bases. From the germline J gene comes the end of the CDR3, since the read stops 4 residues before it. Germline lookup yields CDR1 NNHDY and CDR2 SYVADS. The CDR3 length is 15 residues. J gave up 0 bases and V 5 bases, and 6 bases lay outside the gene matches.

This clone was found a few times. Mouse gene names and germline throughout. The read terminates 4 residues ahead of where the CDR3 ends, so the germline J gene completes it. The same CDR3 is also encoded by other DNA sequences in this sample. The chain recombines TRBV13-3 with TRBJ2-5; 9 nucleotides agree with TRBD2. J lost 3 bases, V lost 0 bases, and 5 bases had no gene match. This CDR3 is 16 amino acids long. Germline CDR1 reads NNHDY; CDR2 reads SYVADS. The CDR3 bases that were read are TGTGCCAGCAGTGATGTAACTGGGGGGCCTCAAGAC. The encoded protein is CASSDVTGGPQD. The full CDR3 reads CASSDVTGGPQDTQYF.

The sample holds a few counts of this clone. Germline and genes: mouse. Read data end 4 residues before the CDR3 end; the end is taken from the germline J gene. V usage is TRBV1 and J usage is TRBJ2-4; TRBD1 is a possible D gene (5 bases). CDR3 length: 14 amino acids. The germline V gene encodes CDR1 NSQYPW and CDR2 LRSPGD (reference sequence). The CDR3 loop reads CTCSAQTEKNTLYF. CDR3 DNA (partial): TGCACCTGCAGTGCACAGACAGAAAAAAAC. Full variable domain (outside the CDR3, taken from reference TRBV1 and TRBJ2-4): VTLLEQNPRWRLVPRGQAVNLRCILKNSQYPWMSWYQQDLQKQLQWLFTLRSPGDKEVKSLPGADYLATRVTDTELRLQVANMSQGRTLYCTCSAQTEKNTLYFGAGTRLSVL.

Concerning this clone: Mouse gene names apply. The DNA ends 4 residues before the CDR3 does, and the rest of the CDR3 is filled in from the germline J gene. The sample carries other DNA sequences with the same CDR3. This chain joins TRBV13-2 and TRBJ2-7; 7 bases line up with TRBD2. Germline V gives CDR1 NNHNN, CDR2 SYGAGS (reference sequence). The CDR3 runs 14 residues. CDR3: CASGDRLGEYEQYF. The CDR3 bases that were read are TGTGCCAGCGGTGACCGCCTGGGGGAGTAT.

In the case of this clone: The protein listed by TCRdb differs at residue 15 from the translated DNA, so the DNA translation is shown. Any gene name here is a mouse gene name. CDR3 protein: CTCSASGTEYSYNSPLYF. Partial CDR3 DNA: TGCACCTGCAGTGCTTCCGGGACAGAATATTCCTATAATTCGCCC. The chain combines TRBV1 with TRBJ1-6; TRBD1 agrees at 7 bases. The read finishes 3 residues shy of the CDR3 end, and the germline J gene is used to complete it. TRBJ1-6 is marked as an open reading frame, function uncertain. The V gene's germline CDR1 is NSQYPW and CDR2 LRSPGD (reference sequence). CDR3 length equals 18 residues. Trimming removed 3 bases from V and 0 bases from J; junction bases left unmatched: 8.

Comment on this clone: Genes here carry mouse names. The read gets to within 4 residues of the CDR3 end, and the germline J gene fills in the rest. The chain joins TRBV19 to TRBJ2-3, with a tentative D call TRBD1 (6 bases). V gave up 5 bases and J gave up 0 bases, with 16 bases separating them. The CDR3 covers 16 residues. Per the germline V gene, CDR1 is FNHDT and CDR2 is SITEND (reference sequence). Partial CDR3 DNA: TGTGCCAGCAGCCCCGGGACATCTTTTAGTGCAGAA. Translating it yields CASSPGTSFSAE. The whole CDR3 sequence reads CASSPGTSFSAETLYF.

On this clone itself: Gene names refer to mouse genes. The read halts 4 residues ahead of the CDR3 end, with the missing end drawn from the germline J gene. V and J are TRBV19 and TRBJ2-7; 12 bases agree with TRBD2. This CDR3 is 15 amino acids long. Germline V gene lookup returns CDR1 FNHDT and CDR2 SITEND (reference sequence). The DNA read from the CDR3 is TGTGCCAGCAGTACCCCGGGACTGGGGGGTGAT. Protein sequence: CASSTPGLGGD. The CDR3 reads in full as CASSTPGLGGDEQYF.

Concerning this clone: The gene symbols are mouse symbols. The part of the CDR3 DNA that was read is TGTGCCAGCAGTCGCAGGGTTAGTCAAAAC. Amino acids: CASSRRVSQN. The complete CDR3 sequence is CASSRRVSQNTLYF. The V call is TRBV13-3, the J call TRBJ2-4, with a tentative D call TRBD1 (5 bases). The CDR3 end is not reached by the read, which stops 4 residues before it; the germline J gene fills it in. CDR3 length equals 14 residues. Germline lookup yields CDR1 NNHDY and CDR2 SYVADS. V was shortened by 4 bases and J by 0 bases, with 9 bases between the two germline ends.

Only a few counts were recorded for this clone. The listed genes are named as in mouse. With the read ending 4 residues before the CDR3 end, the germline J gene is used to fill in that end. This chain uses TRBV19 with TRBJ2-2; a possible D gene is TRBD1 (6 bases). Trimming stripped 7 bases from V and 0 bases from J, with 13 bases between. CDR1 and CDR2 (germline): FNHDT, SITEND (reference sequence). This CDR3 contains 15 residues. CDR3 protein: CASPGQNANTGQLYF. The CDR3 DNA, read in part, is TGTGCCAGCCCCGGACAGAATGCAAACACCGGG.

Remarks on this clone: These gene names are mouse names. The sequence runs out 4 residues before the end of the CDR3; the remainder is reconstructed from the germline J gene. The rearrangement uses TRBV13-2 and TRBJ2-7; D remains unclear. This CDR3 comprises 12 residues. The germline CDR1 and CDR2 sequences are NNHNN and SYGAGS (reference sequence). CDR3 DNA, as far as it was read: TGTGCCAGCGGTGATGCACCAGAT. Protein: CASGDAPD. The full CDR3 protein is CASGDAPDEQYF.

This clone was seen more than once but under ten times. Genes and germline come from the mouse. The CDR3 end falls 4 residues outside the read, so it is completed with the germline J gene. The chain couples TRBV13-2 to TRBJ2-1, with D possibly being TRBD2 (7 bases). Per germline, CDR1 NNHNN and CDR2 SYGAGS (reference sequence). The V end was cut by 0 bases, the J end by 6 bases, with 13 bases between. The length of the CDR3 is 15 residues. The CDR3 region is CASGDVGGRIAEQFF. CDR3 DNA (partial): TGTGCCAGCGGTGATGTAGGGGGGCGCATTGCT.

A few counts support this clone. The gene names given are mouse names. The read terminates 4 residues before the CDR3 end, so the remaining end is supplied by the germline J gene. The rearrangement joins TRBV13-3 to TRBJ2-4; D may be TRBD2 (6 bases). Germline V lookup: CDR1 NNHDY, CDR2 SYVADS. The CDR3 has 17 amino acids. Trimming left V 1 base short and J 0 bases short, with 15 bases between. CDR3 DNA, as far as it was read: TGTGCCAGCAGTGATCTCTGGGGATCTCTTAGTCAAAAC. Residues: CASSDLWGSLSQN. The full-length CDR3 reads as CASSDLWGSLSQNTLYF.

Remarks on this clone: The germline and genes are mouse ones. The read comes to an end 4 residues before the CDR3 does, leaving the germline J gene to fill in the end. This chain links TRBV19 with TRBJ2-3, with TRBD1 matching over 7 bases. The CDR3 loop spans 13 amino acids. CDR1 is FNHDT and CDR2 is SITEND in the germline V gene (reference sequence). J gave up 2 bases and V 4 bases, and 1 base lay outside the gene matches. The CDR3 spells CASSQGDAETLYF. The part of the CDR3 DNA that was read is TGTGCCAGCAGTCAGGGGGATGCAGAA.